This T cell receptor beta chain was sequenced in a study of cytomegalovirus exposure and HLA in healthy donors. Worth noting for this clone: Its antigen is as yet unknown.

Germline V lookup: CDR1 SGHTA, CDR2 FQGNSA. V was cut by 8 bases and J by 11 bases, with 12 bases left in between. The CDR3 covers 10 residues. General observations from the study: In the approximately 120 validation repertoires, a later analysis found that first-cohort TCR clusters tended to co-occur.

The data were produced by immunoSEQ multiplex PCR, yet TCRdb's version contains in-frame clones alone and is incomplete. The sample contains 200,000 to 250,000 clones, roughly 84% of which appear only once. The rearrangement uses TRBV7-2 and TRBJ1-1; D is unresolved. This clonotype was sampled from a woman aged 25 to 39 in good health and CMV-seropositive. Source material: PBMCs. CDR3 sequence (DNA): TGTGCCAGCGCAGGCCCGTCGGCTTTCTTT. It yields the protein CASAGPSAFF.